This T cell receptor (beta chain) was recorded in a study of blood T cells in healthy people across ages (dated by TCRdb to about 2015). At the level of the whole study: In model experiments, template switching captured about one uniquely barcoded TCR beta cDNA molecule for every two T cells. Using deep sequencing normalized with unique cDNA molecular identifiers, the study measured how TCR beta repertoire diversity changes with age. Donors were grouped into four age groups: young (average roughly 16 years), middle-aged (39), aged (around 60) and long-lived (82). To avoid experimental bias, donors of different ages were randomly spread across the sequencing lanes. Using the same blood draw, the study looked at two additional independent replicas of 1 million unique cDNA reads for two donors, one aged 18 to 30 and the other aged 80 or older. Results and caveats for the whole study, not just this receptor: A strong correlation was found between observed TCR beta diversity and the percentage of naive T cells measured by flow cytometry. Estimates of total diversity from one million sequenced T cells were regarded as lower bounds and underestimates. Compared with the aged group, more naive CD4+ T cells, fewer expanded clones and increased TCR diversity were shown by the long-lived group, suggesting age selection. Observed TCR beta diversity per million T cells fell roughly linearly with age, and a significant reduction was already apparent by age around 40. Bulk unsorted PBMC profiling prevented conclusive comparison of naive and antigen-experienced compartments. The CMV infection status of donors was not known, potentially confounding age-related changes in expanded clonotypes.

Systemically healthy Caucasian individuals from Russia, 39 in total and aged about 6 to 95 years, were included as donors. Each donor gave ten milliliters of peripheral blood, drawn into EDTA-treated Vacutainer tubes. Ficoll-Paque density-gradient centrifugation was used to isolate PBMCs, with at least 6.5 million per sample. Total RNA, at least 5 micrograms per sample, was extracted from PBMCs with Trizol reagent. For every donor, an aliquot of PBMCs went through flow cytometry to measure the percentages of naive CD45RAhigh/CD27high T cells. Looking up the germline V gene (reference sequence) yields CDR1 MNHEY and CDR2 SMNVEV. The CDR3 contains 13 residues, cysteine and phenylalanine counted. Just CDR3 DNA is preserved here, 39 bases in frame from base 1. V gives up 0 bases and J gives up 7 bases, and the segment between their germline ends measures 7 bases. On this clonotype itself: This receptor's antigen is unknown. No base quality values were provided; no much bigger clone lies one nucleotide off.

Library prep was done by 5' RACE. A second PCR of roughly 6 to 11 cycles was performed with a sample-barcoded 5' primer and a J-beta primer mix. A unique molecular identifier was introduced onto each TCR beta cDNA molecule by a template-switch 5' adaptor carrying 12 random nucleotides. Each sample yielded at least 2.5 million CDR3-containing paired-end reads. The Mint cDNA synthesis kit, primed by a TRBC-specific oligonucleotide, was used to synthesize first-strand cDNA from all RNA. After uracil-DNA glycosylase treatment, a first 18-cycle PCR used universal primers M1SS and BC2_uni_R on all cDNA. For the original study's pipeline: For normalization, 1 million high-quality reads, each with a distinct molecular identifier, were randomly selected from each sample. Reads sharing molecular identifiers were discarded rather than binned into consensus sequences. MiTCR, set to a Q25 quality threshold and the strictest error-elimination algorithm, was used for CDR3 identification, clonotype clustering and error correction. A nonparametric unseen species model with Euler transformation was used to estimate a lower bound on total TCR beta diversity. TCRdb reprocessing: public reads trimmed at Q25 with fastp, clones called with MiXCR, in-frame beta chains kept. Rows with one shared CDR3 protein collapse into an entry with the most common genes and DNA. None of the V and J calls come from the authors' own analysis; TCRdb made them. Here the sample has some 1.8 million distinct CDR3 sequences; about two fifths occur a single time. 20% to 25% of the sample belongs to the ten largest clones.

Sequencing was done on a sample of blood. The chain was built from TRBV27 and TRBJ1-5; possibly the D gene is TRBD1, per 5 matching bases. The receptor comes from a human donor in good health. The DNA reads TGTGCCAGCAGTTTATCAGGGGCACAGCCCCAGCATTTT. This encodes CASSLSGAQPQHF.